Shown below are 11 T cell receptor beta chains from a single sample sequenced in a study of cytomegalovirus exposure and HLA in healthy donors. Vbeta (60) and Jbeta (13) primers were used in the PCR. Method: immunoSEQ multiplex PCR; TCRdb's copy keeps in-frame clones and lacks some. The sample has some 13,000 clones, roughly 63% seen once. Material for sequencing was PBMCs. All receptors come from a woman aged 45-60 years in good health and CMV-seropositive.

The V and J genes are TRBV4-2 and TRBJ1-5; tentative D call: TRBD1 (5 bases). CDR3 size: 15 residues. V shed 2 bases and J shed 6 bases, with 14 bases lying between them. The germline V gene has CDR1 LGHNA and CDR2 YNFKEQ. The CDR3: CASSQSSGGSQPQHF. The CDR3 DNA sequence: TGTGCCAGCAGCCAATCGTCGGGGGGTAGTCAGCCCCAGCATTTT.

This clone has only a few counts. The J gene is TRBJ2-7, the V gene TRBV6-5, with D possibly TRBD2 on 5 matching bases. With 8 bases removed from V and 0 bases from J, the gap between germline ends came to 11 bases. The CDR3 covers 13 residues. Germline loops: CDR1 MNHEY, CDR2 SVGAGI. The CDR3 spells CASRAGPSYEQYF. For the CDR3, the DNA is TGTGCCAGCCGGGCGGGCCCCTCCTACGAGCAGTACTTC.

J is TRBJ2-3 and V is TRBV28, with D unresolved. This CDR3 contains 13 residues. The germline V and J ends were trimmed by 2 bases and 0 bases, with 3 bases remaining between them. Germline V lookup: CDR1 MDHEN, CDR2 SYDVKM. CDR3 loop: CASSLSSTDTQYF. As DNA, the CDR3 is TGTGCCAGCAGTTTAAGCAGCACAGATACGCAGTATTTT.

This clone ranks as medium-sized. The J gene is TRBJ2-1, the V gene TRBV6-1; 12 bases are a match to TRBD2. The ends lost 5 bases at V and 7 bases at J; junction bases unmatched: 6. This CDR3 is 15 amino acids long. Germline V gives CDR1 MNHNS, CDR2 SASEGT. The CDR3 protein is CASSRTSGAINEQFF. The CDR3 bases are TGTGCCAGCAGTCGGACTAGCGGGGCGATAAATGAGCAGTTCTTC.

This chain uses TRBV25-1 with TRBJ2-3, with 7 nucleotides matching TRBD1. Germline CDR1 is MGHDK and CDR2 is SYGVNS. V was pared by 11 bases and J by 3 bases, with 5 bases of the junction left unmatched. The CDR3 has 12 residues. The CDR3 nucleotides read TGTGCCTGTCGACAGGGAACAGATACGCAGTATTTT. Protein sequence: CACRQGTDTQYF.

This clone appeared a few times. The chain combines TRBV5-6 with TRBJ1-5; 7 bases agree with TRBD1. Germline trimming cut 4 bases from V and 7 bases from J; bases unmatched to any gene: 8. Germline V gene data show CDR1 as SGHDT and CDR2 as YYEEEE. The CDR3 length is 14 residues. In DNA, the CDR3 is TGTGCCAGCAGCCGTGAGGGGGCGTGGCAGCCCCAGCATTTT. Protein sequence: CASSREGAWQPQHF.

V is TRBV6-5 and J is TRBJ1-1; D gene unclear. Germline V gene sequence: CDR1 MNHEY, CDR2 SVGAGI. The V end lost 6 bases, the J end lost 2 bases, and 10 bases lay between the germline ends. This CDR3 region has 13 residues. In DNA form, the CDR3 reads TGTGCCAGCAGGCCACAGCTAAACACTGAAGCTTTCTTT. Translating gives CASRPQLNTEAFF.

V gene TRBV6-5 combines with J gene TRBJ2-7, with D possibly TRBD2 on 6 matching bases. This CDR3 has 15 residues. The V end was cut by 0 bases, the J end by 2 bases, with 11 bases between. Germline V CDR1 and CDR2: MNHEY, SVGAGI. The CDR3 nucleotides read TGTGCCAGCAGTTACTCTCCGGGACTCACCTACGAGCAGTACTTC. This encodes CASSYSPGLTYEQYF.

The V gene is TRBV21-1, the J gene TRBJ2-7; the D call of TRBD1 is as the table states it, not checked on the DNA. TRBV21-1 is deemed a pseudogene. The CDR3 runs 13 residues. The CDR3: CASSLQGSYEQYF. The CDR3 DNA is TGTGCCAGCAGCCTTCAGGGCTCCTACGAGCAGTACTTC.

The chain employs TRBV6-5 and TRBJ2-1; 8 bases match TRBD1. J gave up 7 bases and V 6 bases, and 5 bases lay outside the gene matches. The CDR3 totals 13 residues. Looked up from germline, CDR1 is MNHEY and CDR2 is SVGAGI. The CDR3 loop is CASSSGGLNEQFF. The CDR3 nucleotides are TGTGCCAGCAGCTCAGGGGGCTTAAATGAGCAGTTCTTC.

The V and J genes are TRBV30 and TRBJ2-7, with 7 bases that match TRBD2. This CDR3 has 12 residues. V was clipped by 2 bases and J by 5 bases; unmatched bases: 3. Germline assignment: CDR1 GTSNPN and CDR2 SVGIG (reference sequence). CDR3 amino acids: CAWSPGTNEQYF. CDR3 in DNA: TGTGCCTGGAGTCCCGGGACTAACGAGCAGTACTTC.